The 24 T cell receptor beta chains reported below all come from one sample, sequenced in a study of lymphopenia after photon versus proton radiotherapy. The repertoire was sequenced with immunoSEQ multiplex PCR; TCRdb's copy has only in-frame clones and lacks some. Of about 70,000 clones listed, around 90% are singletons. The sequenced sample was peripheral blood, obtained from a patient treated with photon-based radiotherapy. These receptors were taken from a woman aged 40 to 50 with cholangiocarcinoma.

The chain couples TRBV6-5 to TRBJ2-2; D call uncertain. The CDR3 is made up of 14 amino acids. Germline V CDR1 and CDR2: MNHEY, SVGAGI. V shed 0 bases and J shed 5 bases, with 7 bases lying between them. The DNA of the CDR3 is TGTGCCAGCAGTTACTCAGCAGATACCGGGGAGCTGTTTTTT. It specifies CASSYSADTGELFF.

This clone has a single count. Within the sample, other DNA sequences also encode this same CDR3. The V call is TRBV4-1, the J call TRBJ2-7, with TRBD2 identical over 8 bases. Germline-derived CDR1 and CDR2 are MGHRA and YSYEKL. The CDR3 spans 17 residues. The junction had 15 bases not matched to a gene; V was cut back by 3 bases and J by 5 bases. The CDR3 DNA sequence: TGCGCCAGCAGCCAGGAGGGTCAGCGGGGGACCTTTAACGAGCAGTACTTC. It yields the protein CASSQEGQRGTFNEQYF.

The rearrangement links TRBV2 to TRBJ2-1; 8 bases map to TRBD1. V was pared by 1 base and J by 7 bases, with 6 bases of the junction left unmatched. The CDR3 covers 15 residues. Germline assignment: CDR1 SNHLY and CDR2 FYNNEI. As DNA, the CDR3 is TGTGCCAGCAGTGAAGTGAGGACAGGGCAAAATGAGCAGTTCTTC. This sequence encodes CASSEVRTGQNEQFF.

The V gene is TRBV19, the J gene TRBJ2-7, with D perhaps matching TRBD1 or TRBD2 (5 bases each). CDR1 is LNHDA and CDR2 is SQIVND in the germline V gene (reference sequence). The CDR3 is 15 amino acids. Trimming shortened V by 5 bases and J by 0 bases, and 14 bases separated the two germline ends. The CDR3 here is CASSPSLGDSYEQYF. The CDR3 DNA is TGTGCCAGTAGTCCCAGTTTGGGGGACTCCTACGAGCAGTACTTC. Full variable domain (missing parts from reference TRBV19 and TRBJ2-7): DGGITQSPKYLFRKEGQNVTLSCEQNLNHDAMYWYRQDPGQGLRLIYYSQIVNDFQKGDIAEGYSVSREKKESFPLTVTSAQKNPTAFYLCASSPSLGDSYEQYFGPGTRLTVT.

The V and J genes are TRBV27 and TRBJ1-2; weak D call: TRBD1 (5 bases). The CDR3 is 12 residues long. Germline CDR1 and CDR2: MNHEY and SMNVEV (reference sequence). The V end was cut by 8 bases, the J end by 4 bases, with 11 bases between. The CDR3 loop is CASSPGTYGYTF. The CDR3 region has the DNA TGTGCCAGCTCCCCCGGGACCTATGGCTACACCTTC.

The chain recombines TRBV9 with TRBJ2-2; D remains unclear. V lost 0 bases and J 7 bases, leaving 10 bases between the germline ends. This CDR3 spans 14 amino acids. Germline loops: CDR1 SGDLS, CDR2 YYNGEE. This CDR3 is CASSVDSELGELFF. In DNA form, the CDR3 reads TGTGCCAGCAGCGTAGACAGTGAACTCGGGGAGCTGTTTTTT.

The CDR3 loop reads CASTQSGSSYNEQFF. In DNA, the CDR3 is TGTGCCAGCACTCAAAGCGGAAGCTCCTACAATGAGCAGTTCTTC. The rearrangement uses TRBV28 and TRBJ2-1, with D maybe TRBD2 (5 bases). The CDR3 loop spans 15 amino acids. Trimming removed 7 bases at V and 0 bases at J, with 13 bases between. Germline CDR1 reads MDHEN; CDR2 reads SYDVKM.

This chain links TRBV4-1 with TRBJ2-1; TRBD2 matches at 10 bases. The CDR3 consists of 14 residues. Germline V gene lookup returns CDR1 MGHRA and CDR2 YSYEKL. V lost 4 bases to trimming and J lost 5 bases; unmatched junction nucleotides: 2. CDR3 region: CASSLGLADNEQFF. The CDR3 DNA reads TGCGCCAGCAGCCTAGGACTAGCGGACAATGAGCAGTTCTTC.

The rearrangement links TRBV19 to TRBJ1-4; tentatively, D is TRBD1 (6 bases). CDR3 length: 14 amino acids. Germline V gene sequence: CDR1 LNHDA, CDR2 SQIVND (reference sequence). The ends were cut back, 5 bases at V and 6 bases at J, with 13 bases in the middle. This CDR3 is CASSVQGSDEKLFF. The CDR3 DNA is TGTGCCAGTAGTGTACAGGGATCCGATGAAAAACTGTTTTTT.

This sequence joins TRBV4-1 and TRBJ2-1; 7 positions match TRBD1. The CDR3 length is 15 residues. The V gene's germline CDR1 is MGHRA and CDR2 YSYEKL. V shed 4 bases and J 9 bases; nucleotides not matched to a gene: 12. The DNA of the CDR3 is TGCGCCAGCAGCCTACAAAGGACAGGCCAGGGTGAGCAGTTCTTC. Translated: CASSLQRTGQGEQFF.

The chain is built from TRBV11-1 and TRBJ1-2; D is perhaps TRBD1 (5 bases). V was shortened by 3 bases and J by 8 bases, with 7 bases between the two germline ends. The CDR3 runs 11 residues. Germline values: CDR1 SGHAT, CDR2 FQDESV (reference sequence). The CDR3 nucleotides are TGTGCCAGCAGCTTTAGGGGCGGCTACACCTTC. Its translation is CASSFRGGYTF.

The rearrangement links TRBV7-6 to TRBJ2-2; D is unresolved. Between the trimmed V and J ends, which lost 4 bases and 5 bases, there was a span of 11 bases. Per the germline V gene, CDR1 is SGHVS and CDR2 is FNYEAQ. CDR3 length: 14 amino acids. CDR3 DNA sequence: TGTGCCAGCAGCTCTAGGACGGAGACCGGGGAGCTGTTTTTT. This codes for CASSSRTETGELFF.

The chain recombines TRBV7-2 with TRBJ1-6; D is undetermined. Trimming took 6 bases from V and 9 from J, leaving 15 bases between them. The germline CDR1 and CDR2 sequences are SGHTA and FQGNSA. The CDR3 consists of 14 residues. For the CDR3, the DNA is TGTGCCAGCAGGCCGACTGGGTATGTTTCACCCCTCCACTTT. Translation gives CASRPTGYVSPLHF.

The chain couples TRBV19 to TRBJ1-4; D not resolved. Trimming took 3 bases from V and 6 from J, leaving 8 bases between them. The CDR3 is 13 residues long. Germline CDR1 is LNHDA and CDR2 is SQIVND (reference sequence). DNA of the CDR3: TGTGCCAGTAGTATCCGCTTTGATGAAAAACTGTTTTTT. Translating gives CASSIRFDEKLFF.

This chain connects TRBV25-1 to TRBJ1-5; 12 nucleotides line up with TRBD1. The CDR3 is made up of 17 amino acids. Germline assignment: CDR1 MGHDK and CDR2 SYGVNS. The junction had 11 bases not matched to a gene; V was cut back by 6 bases and J by 5 bases. CDR3 DNA: TGTGCCAGCAGCCCGCACACCGGGACAGGGGGCGATCAGCCCCAGCATTTT. As protein: CASSPHTGTGGDQPQHF. Variable domain in full (rest from reference TRBV25-1 and TRBJ1-5): EADIYQTPRYLVIGTGKKITLECSQTMGHDKMYWYQQDPGMELHLIHYSYGVNSTEKGDLSSESTVSRIRTEHFPLTLESARPSHTSQYLCASSPHTGTGGDQPQHFGDGTRLSIL.

V usage is TRBV2 and J usage is TRBJ1-2; 10 nucleotides agree with TRBD1. This CDR3 has 15 residues. The trim removed 4 bases at V and 4 bases at J, leaving 6 bases unmatched. Germline V gene sequence: CDR1 SNHLY, CDR2 FYNNEI. As DNA, the CDR3 is TGTGCCAGCAGTGGGGACAGGGGACGTTCCTATGGCTACACCTTC. Translation gives CASSGDRGRSYGYTF.

The chain employs TRBV11-2 and TRBJ1-2, with D possibly TRBD1 on 5 matching bases. This CDR3 is 13 amino acids long. Germline CDR1 reads SGHAT; CDR2 reads FQNNGV. Trimming pared 5 bases from V and 8 bases from J, leaving 15 bases between. CDR3 sequence reads: CASSQPGGFGYTF. The CDR3, as DNA: TGTGCCAGCAGCCAACCGGGGGGGTTCGGCTACACCTTC.

V gene TRBV18 combines with J gene TRBJ2-2; 12 bases are shared with TRBD2. The trim removed 1 base at V and 5 bases at J, leaving 17 bases unmatched. CDR1 and CDR2 (germline): KGHSH, LQKENI. The CDR3 has 21 amino acids. CDR3 coding DNA: TGTGCCAGCTCACCACTCGGACTAGCGGGACCACGACCCGGAGGGACCGGGGAGCTGTTTTTT. Protein: CASSPLGLAGPRPGGTGELFF.

The rearrangement links TRBV14 to TRBJ2-2; 8 nucleotides match TRBD1. This CDR3 has 16 amino acids. Losses at the gene ends were 2 bases for V and 5 bases for J; bases not matched to a gene: 7. Per the germline V gene, CDR1 is SGHDN and CDR2 is FVKESK. The DNA for the CDR3 is TGTGCCAGCAGCCAACCTCGGACAGGGCATACCGGGGAGCTGTTTTTT. Protein sequence: CASSQPRTGHTGELFF.

The chain uses TRBV4-1 and TRBJ2-1, with D possibly called TRBD1 or TRBD2 (5 bases each). Trimming shortened V by 4 bases and J by 4 bases, and 14 bases separated the two germline ends. The CDR3 has 15 amino acids. The germline gives CDR1 MGHRA, CDR2 YSYEKL. The CDR3 region is CASSLGVIGYNEQFF. The CDR3 DNA follows: TGCGCCAGCAGCCTGGGGGTTATAGGGTACAATGAGCAGTTCTTC.

The chain is built from TRBV7-8 and TRBJ2-1, with 9 bases matching TRBD2. The CDR3 consists of 15 residues. Germline V gene sequence: CDR1 SGHVS, CDR2 FQNEAQ. V shed 2 bases, J shed 3 bases, and the junction held 2 bases outside the gene matches. CDR3 loop: CASSLLAGDYNEQFF. As DNA, the CDR3 is TGTGCCAGCAGCTTATTAGCGGGGGACTACAATGAGCAGTTCTTC.

The chain is built from TRBV30 and TRBJ2-5, with TRBD2 identical over 7 bases. CDR1 is GTSNPN and CDR2 is SVGIG in the germline V gene (reference sequence). The J segment lost 2 bases and the V segment lost 1 base, leaving 7 bases of the junction unmatched. The CDR3 sequence is 15 residues long. The CDR3 sequence: CAWSGERGMQETQYF. CDR3 nucleotides: TGTGCCTGGAGTGGAGAGCGGGGAATGCAAGAGACCCAGTACTTC.

The chain links TRBV5-1 to TRBJ1-1; D gene unclear. V lost 0 bases and J 4 bases, leaving 13 bases between the germline ends. Germline CDR1 and CDR2: SGHRS and YFSETQ. The CDR3 sequence is 15 residues long. The CDR3 bases are TGCGCCAGCAGCTTGGCCAACATGCGGGGCACTGAAGCTTTCTTT. This encodes CASSLANMRGTEAFF.

The chain recombines TRBV6-5 with TRBJ1-4; D ambiguous. Germline assignment: CDR1 MNHEY and CDR2 SVGAGI. V was clipped by 3 bases and J by 9 bases, with 8 bases between them. This CDR3 comprises 12 residues. The CDR3 nucleotides read TGTGCCAGCAGTTATAATCAAAAAAAACTGTTTTTT. Protein sequence: CASSYNQKKLFF.